What follows are 30 T cell receptor beta chains derived from one specimen sequenced in a study of blood T cells in healthy people across ages. Combining a sample-barcoded 5' primer with a J-beta primer mix, a second PCR ran for about 6 to 12 cycles. TCRdb recomputed calls from the 5' RACE reads with MiXCR, one row per CDR3 protein. The data hold approximately 880,000 distinct CDR3 sequences, with around 49% observed a single time. The specimen was blood. These receptors originate from a man in his thirties or forties in good health.

The gene calls are TRBV20-1 and TRBJ2-1; 8 bases are a match to TRBD2. Germline CDR1 reads DFQATT; CDR2 reads SNEGSKA (reference sequence). V gave up 4 bases and J gave up 2 bases; unmatched junction bases: 16. CDR3 length: 18 residues. The CDR3 here is CSATPEVLAGLTYNEQFF. For the CDR3, the DNA is TGCAGTGCTACTCCCGAAGTGTTAGCGGGGCTAACCTACAATGAGCAGTTCTTC.

This clonotype has just a few counts. The CDR3 DNA sequence: TGTGCCAGCAGTGAATCTACGCTAGGGACAGGGAGCACAATTGAGCAGTTCTTC. Amino acid sequence: CASSESTLGTGSTIEQFF. This chain joins TRBV6-4 and TRBJ2-1; 9 bases agree with TRBD1. Germline CDR1 is MRHNA and CDR2 is SNTAGT. This CDR3 has 18 residues. Trimming cost V 3 bases and J 9 bases; bases outside gene matches: 18.

The chain uses TRBV20-1 and TRBJ2-1; TRBD1 might be the D (5 bases). V gave up 3 bases and J gave up 3 bases, with 9 bases separating them. The CDR3 extends over 13 amino acids. Germline values: CDR1 DFQATT, CDR2 SNEGSKA (reference sequence). CDR3 DNA sequence: TGCAGTGCTAGGGAGACAGACTACAATGAGCAGTTCTTC. It codes for CSARETDYNEQFF.

This chain connects TRBV3-1 to TRBJ1-2; tentatively, D is TRBD1 (6 bases). V was shortened by 1 base and J by 5 bases, with 20 bases between the two germline ends. The germline CDR1 and CDR2 sequences are LGHDT and YNNKEL (reference sequence). CDR3 length equals 17 residues. The CDR3 loop reads CASSQAAGTGYRYGYTF. The CDR3 DNA follows: TGTGCCAGCAGCCAAGCGGCCGGCACAGGGTATAGGTATGGCTACACCTTC. Supplemented by reference TRBV3-1 and TRBJ1-2, the full variable domain reads DTAVSQTPKYLVTQMGNDKSIKCEQNLGHDTMYWYKQDSKKFLKIMFSYNNKELIINETVPNRFSPKSPDKAHLNLHINSLELGDSAVYFCASSQAAGTGYRYGYTFGSGTRLTVV.

This clonotype was found a few times. V usage is TRBV20-1 and J usage is TRBJ2-3, with 9 bases aligning to TRBD1. Germline V gene lookup returns CDR1 DFQATT and CDR2 SNEGSKA (reference sequence). The CDR3 runs to 15 residues. V dropped 5 bases and J dropped 6; count of bases not matched to a gene: 12. CDR3 DNA: TGCAGTGCTTCTCCGGGACAGGGAAAGTTGGATACGCAGTATTTT. Amino acid sequence: CSASPGQGKLDTQYF.

This clonotype has just one count. The V gene is TRBV20-1, the J gene TRBJ1-5; no definite D call. Trimming took off 0 bases at V and 2 bases at J, with 14 bases between the two ends. This CDR3 has 16 amino acids. CDR1 and CDR2 from the germline V gene are DFQATT and SNEGSKA (reference sequence). The CDR3, as DNA: TGCAGTGCTAGAGATGTCGGAGGGTCGGGCAATCAGCCCCAGCATTTT. Translation: CSARDVGGSGNQPQHF.

CDR3 sequence: CSARGGRPYEQYF. The DNA for the CDR3 is TGCAGTGCTAGAGGGGGCAGGCCCTACGAGCAGTACTTC. The chain employs TRBV20-1 and TRBJ2-7; the D gene is possibly TRBD1 (5 bases). Looked up from germline, CDR1 is DFQATT and CDR2 is SNEGSKA (reference sequence). The CDR3 has 13 residues. The V gene lost 1 base and the J gene lost 2 bases, with 9 bases spanning the gap.

The V gene is TRBV6-5, the J gene TRBJ2-7; 8 bases are shared with TRBD2. Trimming took 6 bases from V and 5 from J; bases not matched to a gene: 15. The CDR3 is made up of 16 amino acids. CDR1 and CDR2 from the germline V gene are MNHEY and SVGAGI. The DNA of the CDR3 is TGTGCCAGCAGAACAAACGGACTAGCCCGATTCCACGAGCAGTACTTC. Translation gives CASRTNGLARFHEQYF.

The V call is TRBV2, the J call TRBJ2-4; D is undetermined. The J call may be in error: the DNA end matches TRBJ2-7 better. CDR1 is SNHLY and CDR2 is FYNNEI in the germline V gene. This CDR3 has 14 amino acids. CDR3 sequence reads: CASSESLFGREQYF. The CDR3 nucleotides read TGTGCCAGCAGTGAAAGTCTCTTCGGCCGCGAGCAGTACTTC.

This clonotype was observed a few times. The V call is TRBV10-3, the J call TRBJ1-1; TRBD1 matches 8 bases. The V and J ends lost 6 bases and 1 base, in that order; junction bases with no gene match: 7. The CDR3 has 15 residues. Germline assignment: CDR1 ENHRY and CDR2 SYGVKD. DNA for the CDR3: TGTGCCATCAGGACGGACAGGGATGGGAACACTGAAGCTTTCTTT. Its translation is CAIRTDRDGNTEAFF.

The chain has TRBV6-2 or TRBV6-3 and TRBJ1-5; D is possibly TRBD1 (5 bases). The CDR3 runs to 17 residues. The V end lost 0 bases, the J end lost 7 bases, and 19 bases lay between the germline ends. Germline lookup yields CDR1 MNHEY and CDR2 SVGEGT. This CDR3 is CASSYSPKGGGGQPQHF. DNA for the CDR3: TGTGCCAGCAGTTACTCCCCAAAAGGTGGGGGAGGACAGCCCCAGCATTTT.

This clonotype appeared a few times. The chain joins TRBV27 to TRBJ1-2; 10 nucleotides align to TRBD1. The V gene end was trimmed by 6 bases and the J gene end by 5 bases; junction bases not matched to a gene: 6. The CDR3 is made up of 14 amino acids. CDR1 is MNHEY and CDR2 is SMNVEV in the germline V gene (reference sequence). The CDR3 reads CASSPAGQGYGYTF. The CDR3, as DNA: TGTGCCAGCAGCCCCGCGGGACAGGGGTATGGCTACACCTTC.

The sample holds a few counts of this clonotype. CDR3 bases: TGCGCCAGCAGCCATAGCGGTAGCTCCTACGAGCAGTACTTC. Translating it yields CASSHSGSSYEQYF. The chain recombines TRBV5-1 with TRBJ2-7; the D gene is possibly TRBD2 (6 bases). The germline gives CDR1 SGHRS, CDR2 YFSETQ. Trimming cost V 4 bases and J 0 bases, with 11 bases left between them. The CDR3 extends over 14 amino acids.

V is TRBV5-1 and J is TRBJ1-5, with D possibly being TRBD1 (5 bases). The V gene's germline CDR1 is SGHRS and CDR2 YFSETQ. The CDR3 consists of 15 residues. V lost 1 base to trimming and J lost 6 bases, with 14 bases between them. CDR3 sequence: CASSLSREGSQPQHF. The CDR3 region has the DNA TGCGCCAGCAGCTTGAGCAGGGAGGGATCTCAGCCCCAGCATTTT.

The chain carries TRBV2 and TRBJ2-7; weak D call: TRBD1 (5 bases). The V end lost 2 bases, the J end lost 1 base, and 15 bases lay between the germline ends. The CDR3 has 16 residues. Looked up from germline, CDR1 is SNHLY and CDR2 is FYNNEI. This chain's CDR3 is CASSEKGRTGSYEQYF. The CDR3 coding sequence is TGTGCCAGCAGTGAAAAGGGTCGTACAGGATCCTACGAGCAGTACTTC.

The chain carries TRBV4-3 and TRBJ1-6, with D unresolved. The CDR3 covers 17 residues. V was cut by 0 bases and J by 0 bases, with 9 bases left in between. Germline V gene sequence: CDR1 LGHNA, CDR2 YSLEER. The CDR3 spells CASSQEGYSSYNSPLHF. DNA for the CDR3: TGCGCCAGCAGCCAAGAAGGCTATAGCTCCTATAATTCACCCCTCCACTTT.

Comment on this clonotype: Mismatch with germline at one junction end may stem from a read error. This sequence joins TRBV7-9 and TRBJ2-4; tentatively, D is TRBD1 or TRBD2 (5 bases each). In germline, CDR1 is SEHNR, CDR2 FQNEAQ (reference sequence). This CDR3 has 13 residues. In nucleotides, the CDR3 is TGTGCTAGCAGCTTAGCTGGGGGAAACATTCAGTGCTTC. Translating gives CASSLAGGNIQCF.

This rearrangement joins TRBV7-2 to TRBJ2-1; a weak D match, TRBD2 (6 bases). The V gene lost 8 bases and the J gene lost 5 bases, with 25 bases spanning the gap. Germline CDR1 SGHTA, CDR2 FQGNSA. The CDR3 runs to 17 residues. The CDR3 spells CASGSPTAGTLNNEQFF. The CDR3 DNA follows: TGTGCCAGCGGTTCCCCGACCGCCGGGACTCTCAACAATGAGCAGTTCTTC.

The rearrangement links TRBV29-1 to TRBJ2-4; TRBD1 matches at 8 bases. J was trimmed by 3 bases and V by 3 bases; bases with no gene match: 7. Germline lookup yields CDR1 SQVTM and CDR2 ANQGSEA. This CDR3 spans 15 amino acids. CDR3 residues: CSVESRGLLKNIQYF. The CDR3 nucleotides are TGCAGCGTTGAGTCCAGGGGGCTCCTCAAAAACATTCAGTACTTC.

This clonotype was picked up a small number of times. The chain joins TRBV20-1 to TRBJ2-5; D possibly matches TRBD1 or TRBD2 (5 bases each). CDR3 size: 14 residues. Trimming cost V 3 bases and J 1 base, with 12 bases left between them. Per germline, CDR1 DFQATT and CDR2 SNEGSKA (reference sequence). CDR3 residues: CSASQGTLQETQYF. The CDR3 bases are TGCAGTGCTAGTCAAGGGACCCTCCAAGAGACCCAGTACTTC.

This chain connects TRBV27 to TRBJ1-5; D is possibly TRBD1 (6 bases). The germline V gene has CDR1 MNHEY and CDR2 SMNVEV (reference sequence). Trimming removed 7 bases at V and 2 bases at J, with 12 bases between. The CDR3 loop spans 14 amino acids. DNA for the CDR3: TGTGCCAGCACTACAGGGAGCGGCAATCAGCCCCAGCATTTT. This gives the protein CASTTGSGNQPQHF.

This clonotype has a handful of counts. The rearrangement joins TRBV20-1 to TRBJ1-2, with D perhaps TRBD1 (5 bases). The length of the CDR3 is 14 residues. Trimming pared 2 bases from V and 4 bases from J, leaving 14 bases between. CDR1 is DFQATT and CDR2 is SNEGSKA in the germline V gene (reference sequence). The DNA for the CDR3 is TGCAGTGCTAGAATGGGGCGCGGAGGCTATGGCTACACCTTC. This encodes CSARMGRGGYGYTF.

The chain uses TRBV5-6 and TRBJ2-3, with D perhaps matching TRBD2 (5 bases). V was trimmed by 3 bases and J by 2 bases, leaving 13 bases between them. The CDR3 is 15 residues long. Germline lookup yields CDR1 SGHDT and CDR2 YYEEEE. The CDR3, as DNA: TGTGCCAGCAGCTCAGGACTGATACTCACAGATACGCAGTATTTT. This translates into CASSSGLILTDTQYF.

By share, this clonotype counts as medium-sized. A much bigger clone sits one base away, suggesting this may be a read error. The rearrangement links TRBV12-3 or TRBV12-4 to TRBJ2-3; D is uncertain. This CDR3 is built from 15 residues. The ends were cut back, 4 bases at V and 2 bases at J, with 13 bases in the middle. CDR3 in DNA: TGTGCCAGCAGTTCGCAGGTTCTCTACACAGATACGCAGTATTTT. Amino acids: CASSSQVLYTDTQYF.

There are a few counts of this clonotype. The chain joins TRBV12-3 or TRBV12-4 to TRBJ1-5, with D unresolved. Trimming shortened V by 2 bases and J by 2 bases, and 4 bases separated the two germline ends. This CDR3 has 13 amino acids. This chain's CDR3 is CASSLFGNQPQHF. The CDR3 nucleotides are TGTGCCAGCAGTTTATTCGGCAATCAGCCCCAGCATTTT.

The V gene is TRBV7-9, the J gene TRBJ2-7, with a possible D match to TRBD2 (5 bases). Looked up from germline, CDR1 is SEHNR and CDR2 is FQNEAQ (reference sequence). There are 13 residues in the CDR3. The ends were cut back, 3 bases at V and 6 bases at J, with 12 bases in the middle. Here the CDR3 DNA reads TGTGCCAGCAGCTTGTGGGGAGAGCGCGAGCAGTACTTC. It is translated as CASSLWGEREQYF.

This chain uses TRBV6-5 with TRBJ1-3, with a tentative D call TRBD1 (6 bases). From germline, CDR1 is MNHEY and CDR2 SVGAGI. Trimming took off 5 bases at V and 4 bases at J, with 15 bases between the two ends. The CDR3 loop spans 15 amino acids. The DNA for the CDR3 is TGTGCCAGCAGTAAAAACAGGGTCGCCGGAAACACCATATATTTT. Translated: CASSKNRVAGNTIYF.

The chain combines TRBV5-1 with TRBJ2-1; TRBD2 matches at 8 bases. The end of the DNA is better explained by TRBJ2-7, so the J call may be wrong. The germline CDR1 and CDR2 sequences are SGHRS and YFSETQ. The CDR3 covers 16 residues. CDR3 bases: TGCGCCAGCACCCTACGGGCGGGGGGCGTATACAATGAGCAGTACTTC. This sequence encodes CASTLRAGGVYNEQYF.

This clonotype was picked up a small number of times. The chain combines TRBV28 with TRBJ2-3; TRBD1 aligns across 7 bases. The CDR3 is 15 residues long. Trimming took 2 bases from V and 1 from J; bases not matched to a gene: 3. Germline V gene sequence: CDR1 MDHEN, CDR2 SYDVKM. The CDR3 DNA follows: TGTGCCAGCAGTTTACTCGACAGGGGCACAGATACGCAGTATTTT. Its protein is CASSLLDRGTDTQYF.

The V gene is TRBV6-5, the J gene TRBJ2-7; 8 nucleotides agree with TRBD1. The CDR3 contains 14 residues. Per germline, CDR1 MNHEY and CDR2 SVGAGI. V lost 2 bases to trimming and J lost 2 bases; unmatched junction nucleotides: 2. The CDR3 nucleotides read TGTGCCAGCAGTTACCGACAGGGGCCCTACGAGCAGTACTTC. Its protein product is CASSYRQGPYEQYF.